A few counts support the clone carrying this TCR beta chain. These data come from a study of blood T cell repertoires in COVID-19. Study as a whole: The United States, Italy and Spain provided the acute and convalescent COVID-19 samples. The analysed material was cDNA or gDNA that came from T cells, B-cell-depleted T cells, or PBMCs.

V dropped 8 bases and J dropped 3; count of bases not matched to a gene: 8. Germline assignment: CDR1 MNHEY and CDR2 SMNVEV (reference sequence). The CDR3 loop spans 15 amino acids. Original processing methods: Amplification with reference gene primers provided the estimates of nucleated cell counts. Profiled with immunoSEQ multiplex PCR; TCRdb holds only in-frame clones, not every one. V and J calls plus clone size are reproduced from that table; the DNA served to infer D and trimming. The sample has 100,000 to 150,000 clones, about 84% seen once. This sequence originates from a human donor in a cohort sampled during active COVID-19. The chain is built from TRBV27 and TRBJ2-2; TRBD2 matches 8 bases. Sequencing used peripheral blood. Written as DNA, the CDR3 is TGTGCCAGCGCCGGGAGGACTAGCTACACCGGGGAGCTGTTTTTT. Amino acid sequence: CASAGRTSYTGELFF.